The T cell receptor (beta chain) described here comes from a study of blood T cell repertoires in COVID-19. Study-level information: The samples span acute and convalescent COVID-19 from the United States, Italy and Spain. T cells, B-cell-depleted T cells, or PBMCs supplied cDNA or gDNA.

V lost 6 bases and J 11 bases, leaving 14 bases between the germline ends. The CDR3 loop spans 13 amino acids. Original processing methods: It was from reference gene primer amplification that nucleated cell counts were estimated. Profiling relied on immunoSEQ multiplex PCR, and the TCRdb table lists in-frame clones only, not all of them. The DNA gave D and trimming, while V, J and clone size come from that table. Here the sample spans about 480,000 clones, around 87% being singletons. Participants' own reports of clinical history determined their cohort assignment. The origin of this receptor is a woman aged 40 to 55 who had recovered from COVID-19. V usage is TRBV12-3 or TRBV12-4 and J usage is TRBJ1-6; D not resolved. The sequencing input was PBMCs or T cells enriched from blood (not recorded which). DNA for the CDR3: TGTGCCAGCAGAACCTCAGTCCGGGCACCCCTCCACTTT. It specifies CASRTSVRAPLHF.